What follows is one T cell receptor beta chain and its context. Its antigen is undetermined. TCRdb called the RT-PCR reads again in MiXCR, with one record for every CDR3 protein. The sample yields roughly 500,000 distinct CDR3 sequences, approximately 17% seen once. The data derive from a study of response to subunit inactivated influenza vaccine. The V segment lost 4 bases and the J segment 0 bases; nucleotides outside the gene matches: 3. This CDR3 is built from 16 residues. CDR1 and CDR2 (germline): SQVTM, ANQGSEA. Findings and limits, study-wide: With each seasonal influenza vaccination, the authors suggested, few new T cells are recruited.

The source of this sequence is a man aged 50-75 years who received an inactivated influenza vaccine. J is TRBJ2-3 and V is TRBV29-1, with 14 bases aligning to TRBD2. This material consisted of CD4+ T cells sorted from PBMCs, taken less than 30 months after vaccination. CDR3 sequence reads: CSVGGTSGGSTDTQYF. CDR3 DNA: TGCAGCGTTGGTGGGACTAGCGGGGGAAGCACAGATACGCAGTATTTT.